One sample yielded the 21 T cell receptor beta chains listed below, sequenced in a study of blood T cells in healthy people across ages. With a J-beta primer mix and a sample-barcoded 5' primer, a second PCR ran 7 to 11 cycles. TCRdb itself ran the 5' RACE reads through MiXCR, one entry per CDR3 protein. The table includes about 730,000 distinct CDR3 sequences, roughly 44% detected once. The sequencing input was blood. These receptor sequences come from a woman aged 55-70 years in good health.

This clonotype has more than one count but fewer than ten. The chain joins TRBV4-2 to TRBJ1-2; weak D call: TRBD1 (5 bases). V lost 0 bases, J lost 8 bases, and 19 bases lay in between. The CDR3 is 16 residues long. Germline lookup yields CDR1 LGHNA and CDR2 YNFKEQ. The CDR3 nucleotides read TGTGCCAGCAGCCAAGATGGGTCGGCAGGGAAACAGGGCTACACCTTC. It yields the protein CASSQDGSAGKQGYTF.

The J gene is TRBJ2-3, the V gene TRBV29-1, with 7 bases identical to TRBD2. Germline assignment: CDR1 SQVTM and CDR2 ANQGSEA. Trimming cost V 2 bases and J 4 bases; bases outside gene matches: 9. CDR3 length: 15 amino acids. The CDR3 coding sequence is TGCAGCGTTGAACTTTTGGGAGGGTCCGCAGATACGCAGTATTTT. It translates to CSVELLGGSADTQYF.

The CDR3 loop is CSAPGTGGRGTEAFF. In DNA form, the CDR3 reads TGCAGTGCTCCCGGGACAGGGGGGCGAGGGACTGAAGCTTTCTTT. The genes are TRBV20-1 and TRBJ1-1; 11 bases match TRBD1. This CDR3 region has 15 residues. From germline, CDR1 is DFQATT and CDR2 SNEGSKA (reference sequence). V lost 5 bases and J lost 5; bases outside the gene matches: 10.

The chain links TRBV3-1 to TRBJ2-5; 10 bases map to TRBD2. Germline CDR1 and CDR2: LGHDT and YNNKEL (reference sequence). The CDR3 is 16 residues long. Losses at the gene ends were 4 bases for V and 2 bases for J; bases not matched to a gene: 7. The CDR3 sequence: CASSPASGGPQETQYF. CDR3 sequence (DNA): TGTGCCAGCAGCCCCGCTAGCGGGGGCCCACAAGAGACCCAGTACTTC.

This clonotype was recorded many times. For the CDR3, the DNA is TGTGCCAGCAGCTCCGGGGGGACCCAGTACTTC. Amino acid sequence: CASSSGGTQYF. The chain employs TRBV13 and TRBJ2-5; tentative D call: TRBD2 (6 bases). V was shortened by 4 bases and J by 7 bases, with 7 bases between the two germline ends. The CDR3 contains 11 residues. The germline V gene encodes CDR1 PRHDT and CDR2 FYEKMQ (reference sequence). Drawing the rest from reference TRBV13 and TRBJ2-5, the complete variable domain is AAGVIQSPRHLIKEKRETATLKCYPIPRHDTVYWYQQGPGQDPQFLISFYEKMQSDKGSIPDRFSAQQFSDYHSELNMSSLELGDSALYFCASSSGGTQYFGPGTRLLVL.

CDR3 sequence: CASRETGAIQTQYF. The CDR3 nucleotides are TGTGCCAGCAGAGAGACAGGAGCTATTCAGACCCAGTACTTC. The J gene is TRBJ2-4, the V gene TRBV25-1, with D perhaps TRBD1 (6 bases). Near its end, the DNA agrees better with TRBJ2-5, so the J call may be wrong. This CDR3 spans 14 amino acids. Germline CDR1 is MGHDK and CDR2 is SYGVNS.

This clonotype appeared many times. This chain joins TRBV12-3 or TRBV12-4 and TRBJ2-5; possibly TRBD2 for D (6 bases). This CDR3 comprises 14 residues. V gave up 6 bases and J gave up 5 bases, with 16 bases separating them. CDR3 nucleotide sequence: TGTGCCAGCAGCCCATCATGGGACTCTGAGACCCAGTACTTC. Residues: CASSPSWDSETQYF.

This rearrangement joins TRBV25-1 to TRBJ2-1; 7 positions match TRBD2. Germline CDR1 is MGHDK and CDR2 is SYGVNS. After removal of 2 bases from V and 3 bases from J, the junction contained 10 bases not matched to a gene. The CDR3 has 17 residues. Here the CDR3 DNA reads TGTGCCAGCAGTGAACCCCGGGGGAAGCGGGACTACAATGAGCAGTTCTTC. It is translated as CASSEPRGKRDYNEQFF.

This clonotype has only a few counts. This chain links TRBV12-3 or TRBV12-4 with TRBJ1-6; the D gene is possibly TRBD1 (5 bases). The V end was cut by 3 bases, the J end by 2 bases, with 14 bases between. The CDR3 consists of 17 residues. The CDR3 sequence is CASSFHLTEPYNSPLHF. The CDR3, as DNA: TGTGCCAGCAGTTTCCACCTGACAGAACCCTATAATTCACCCCTCCACTTT.

V usage is TRBV29-1 and J usage is TRBJ2-4; the D is unclear. The DNA end is a closer match to TRBJ2-7, so the J assignment may be wrong. Germline V lookup: CDR1 SQVTM, CDR2 ANQGSEA. The CDR3 consists of 11 residues. CDR3 sequence: CSAGAGYEQYF. In DNA, the CDR3 is TGCAGCGCCGGAGCTGGATACGAGCAGTACTTC.

This clonotype was seen only once. Mismatch with germline at one junction end may stem from a read error. The rearrangement links TRBV4-2 to TRBJ2-7; the match to TRBD2 covers 14 bases. CDR1 LGHNA and CDR2 YNFKEQ come from the germline V gene. The CDR3 spans 18 residues. The CDR3 protein is CASSQPATSGGASHEQCF. The CDR3 region has the DNA TGTGCCAGCAGCCAACCGGCGACTAGCGGGGGGGCCAGCCACGAGCAGTGCTTC.

The rearrangement uses TRBV9 and TRBJ2-3; TRBD2 agrees at 11 bases. The trim removed 6 bases at V and 4 bases at J, leaving 10 bases unmatched. The CDR3 loop spans 16 amino acids. Germline loops: CDR1 SGDLS, CDR2 YYNGEE. CDR3: CASNPELAGEADTQYF. The CDR3 DNA is TGTGCCAGCAACCCAGAACTAGCGGGGGAGGCAGATACGCAGTATTTT.

The V call is TRBV20-1, the J call TRBJ2-1, with a tentative D call TRBD1 (5 bases). Germline V gives CDR1 DFQATT, CDR2 SNEGSKA (reference sequence). Trimming removed 0 bases at V and 7 bases at J, with 16 bases between. CDR3 size: 15 residues. This CDR3 is CSARDLQGIKNEQFF. The CDR3 nucleotides are TGCAGTGCTAGAGATCTCCAGGGAATAAAGAATGAGCAGTTCTTC.

This chain links TRBV20-1 with TRBJ1-1; a weak D match, TRBD1 (6 bases). This CDR3 comprises 15 residues. Germline V lookup: CDR1 DFQATT, CDR2 SNEGSKA (reference sequence). Trimming removed 6 bases from V and 1 base from J, with 18 bases in between. The CDR3 nucleotides read TGCAGTGCCAAACCTAGACAGGCTGGGAACACTGAAGCTTTCTTT. Amino acids: CSAKPRQAGNTEAFF.

The rearrangement links TRBV20-1 to TRBJ2-1; maybe TRBD1 (5 bases). CDR3 length equals 13 residues. V lost 1 base and J 5 bases, leaving 9 bases between the germline ends. Germline lookup yields CDR1 DFQATT and CDR2 SNEGSKA (reference sequence). Here the CDR3 reads CSARVQVDNEQFF. DNA for the CDR3: TGCAGTGCTAGAGTACAGGTGGACAATGAGCAGTTCTTC.

The V and J genes are TRBV6-2 or TRBV6-3 and TRBJ1-5; possibly TRBD1 for D (6 bases). The CDR3 has 14 amino acids. The germline CDR1 and CDR2 sequences are MNHEY and SVGEGT. Trimming left V 4 bases short and J 6 bases short, with 13 bases between. This CDR3 reads CASSSQRDTQPQHF. Here the CDR3 DNA reads TGTGCCAGCAGTTCTCAGCGGGACACTCAGCCCCAGCATTTT.

The chain has TRBV7-2 and TRBJ2-5; 7 bases are shared with TRBD1. This CDR3 region has 15 residues. CDR1 and CDR2 from the germline V gene are SGHTA and FQGNSA. V lost 1 base and J lost 13; bases outside the gene matches: 15. CDR3 DNA sequence: TGTGCCAGCAGCTTAGGCGGCAGGGGGATCGACGAGCTGTACTTC. Translated: CASSLGGRGIDELYF.

The chain is built from TRBV3-1 and TRBJ2-6, with TRBD2 identical over 13 bases. Germline assignment: CDR1 LGHDT and CDR2 YNNKEL (reference sequence). The CDR3 length is 19 residues. J lost 3 bases, V lost 6 bases, and 11 bases had no gene match. The CDR3 coding sequence is TGTGCCAGCAGGCACTCCGGGACTAGCGGGACGTATGGGGCCAACGTCCTGACTTTC. Translating it yields CASRHSGTSGTYGANVLTF.

This clonotype was picked up a small number of times. The gene calls are TRBV2 and TRBJ2-1; D call uncertain. Per the germline V gene, CDR1 is SNHLY and CDR2 is FYNNEI. V lost 7 bases and J 5 bases, leaving 9 bases between the germline ends. The CDR3 has 12 amino acids. The CDR3 DNA sequence: TGTGCCAGCACGTACAGTAACAATGAGCAGTTCTTC. Its translation: CASTYSNNEQFF.

This chain uses TRBV12-3 or TRBV12-4 with TRBJ2-1; 12 bases map to TRBD2. This CDR3 is built from 16 residues. V lost 7 bases, J lost 4 bases, and 8 bases stayed unmatched. The CDR3, as DNA: TGTGCCAGCACCACCAGGACTAGCGGGAAATACAATGAGCAGTTCTTC. Its protein is CASTTRTSGKYNEQFF.

This clonotype was found a few times. The gene calls are TRBV28 and TRBJ1-2, with D possibly being TRBD1 (5 bases). The V gene lost 3 bases and the J gene lost 4 bases, with 9 bases spanning the gap. The CDR3 sequence is 13 residues long. Germline CDR1 MDHEN, CDR2 SYDVKM. CDR3 residues: CASSLQGGYGYTF. The CDR3 nucleotides read TGTGCCAGCAGTTTGCAGGGAGGCTATGGCTACACCTTC.